This is a list of T cell receptor beta chains from one sample in a study of vaccination and CD4 T cells after COVID-19. Their target antigens are unknown. TCRdb used MiXCR to reprocess the PCR reads, holding one entry per CDR3 protein. The table includes around 11,000 distinct CDR3 sequences, roughly 60% detected once. The sequenced sample consisted of CD4+ T cells from blood, cultured in vitro. These receptors came from a human donor who had recovered from COVID-19. The CDR3 runs from the conserved cysteine through the conserved F or W. The D gene is left open where the match is weak. Only part of the rows carry a size: once, few, many, or a class if the clone is expanded.

clone_size: .; j_call: TRBJ1-2; d_call: .; v_call: TRBV20-1; cdr3_nt: TGCAGTGCCACTCGACCGGACTATGGCTACACCTTC; cdr3_aa: CSATRPDYGYTF
clone_size: few; j_call: TRBJ1-2; d_call: .; v_call: TRBV7-2; cdr3_nt: TGTGCCAGCAGCTCAGACCGGGACACCCAAAGTTCGTCCGATGGCTACACCTTC; cdr3_aa: CASSSDRDTQSSSDGYTF
clone_size: .; j_call: TRBJ1-5; d_call: TRBD1; v_call: TRBV20-1; cdr3_nt: TGCAGTGCTGGACGACAGGGAGGGGCTAGCAATCAGCCCCAGCATTTT; cdr3_aa: CSAGRQGGASNQPQHF
clone_size: .; j_call: TRBJ2-1; d_call: .; v_call: TRBV20-1; cdr3_nt: TGCAGTGCTAGAGCGGGGCAGGGGTGGGATGAGCAGTTCTTC; cdr3_aa: CSARAGQGWDEQFF
clone_size: once; j_call: TRBJ1-5; d_call: TRBD1; v_call: TRBV6-2/TRBV6-3; cdr3_nt: TGTGCCAGCAGTTACGACAGGGGGCCTAGCAATCAGCCCCAGCATTTT; cdr3_aa: CASSYDRGPSNQPQHF
clone_size: .; j_call: TRBJ2-1; d_call: .; v_call: TRBV5-1; cdr3_nt: TGCGCCAGCAGCAAGGGCGTTGGTGAGCAGTTCTTC; cdr3_aa: CASSKGVGEQFF
clone_size: .; j_call: TRBJ1-5; d_call: .; v_call: TRBV7-2; cdr3_nt: TGTGCCAGCAGCTTAAGATCCGGACAGCCCCAGCATTTT; cdr3_aa: CASSLRSGQPQHF
clone_size: .; j_call: TRBJ2-5; d_call: .; v_call: TRBV20-1; cdr3_nt: TGCAGTGCTAATGGTCTTCGGTCTACAGAAGAGACCCAGTACTTC; cdr3_aa: CSANGLRSTEETQYF
clone_size: .; j_call: TRBJ1-6; d_call: TRBD1; v_call: TRBV12-3/TRBV12-4; cdr3_nt: TGTGCCAGCAGCCCTGGGACAGGTAATTCACCCCTCCACTTT; cdr3_aa: CASSPGTGNSPLHF
clone_size: .; j_call: TRBJ2-3; d_call: TRBD2; v_call: TRBV7-3; cdr3_nt: TGTGCCAGCAGCCAACCGAGAGCGGGAGAGGGAGGCACAGATACGCAGTATTTT; cdr3_aa: CASSQPRAGEGGTDTQYF
clone_size: few; j_call: TRBJ1-1; d_call: .; v_call: TRBV6-5; cdr3_nt: TGTGCCAGCAGTTACTCAGTGAAATCCACTGAAGCTTTCTTT; cdr3_aa: CASSYSVKSTEAFF
clone_size: once; j_call: TRBJ2-7; d_call: TRBD2; v_call: TRBV7-6; cdr3_nt: TGTGCCAGCAGCCTAGGTGGGACTAGCGGGGGGGGCGAGCAGTACTTC; cdr3_aa: CASSLGGTSGGGEQYF
clone_size: .; j_call: TRBJ1-4; d_call: TRBD1; v_call: TRBV12-3/TRBV12-4; cdr3_nt: TGTGCCAGCAGCCCTGGGACAGGGGCGGGAGAAAAACTGTTTTTT; cdr3_aa: CASSPGTGAGEKLFF
clone_size: few; j_call: TRBJ2-7; d_call: .; v_call: TRBV7-9; cdr3_nt: TGTGCCAGCAGCTTGGCCGGAGGGCAGCTTGGCGAGCAGTACTTC; cdr3_aa: CASSLAGGQLGEQYF
clone_size: few; j_call: TRBJ1-3; d_call: .; v_call: TRBV6-1; cdr3_nt: TGTGCCAGCACAAGGGACGGCGACACCATATATTTT; cdr3_aa: CASTRDGDTIYF
clone_size: .; j_call: TRBJ2-1; d_call: TRBD2; v_call: TRBV20-1; cdr3_nt: TGCAGTGCTAGAGATTCGCGGGGGGGGCTCGTTAATGAGCAGTTCTTC; cdr3_aa: CSARDSRGGLVNEQFF
clone_size: .; j_call: TRBJ2-7; d_call: .; v_call: TRBV11-2; cdr3_nt: TGTGCCAGCAGCACCGGGACCATTACGAGCTCCTACGAGCAGTACTTC; cdr3_aa: CASSTGTITSSYEQYF
clone_size: once; j_call: TRBJ1-1; d_call: .; v_call: TRBV30; cdr3_nt: TGTGCCTGGAGTGTACATCTTATGAACACTGAAGCTTTCTTT; cdr3_aa: CAWSVHLMNTEAFF
clone_size: once; j_call: TRBJ2-2; d_call: TRBD2; v_call: TRBV7-2; cdr3_nt: TGTGCCAGCAGCCTCCAAAGGACTAGCTCGATCACCGGGGAGCTGTTTTTT; cdr3_aa: CASSLQRTSSITGELFF
clone_size: .; j_call: TRBJ2-7; d_call: .; v_call: TRBV24-1; cdr3_nt: TGTGCCACCAGTGTTTTCGGGCAGGGACCTCTCTCCTACGAGCAGTACTTC; cdr3_aa: CATSVFGQGPLSYEQYF
clone_size: .; j_call: TRBJ1-2; d_call: TRBD1; v_call: TRBV19; cdr3_nt: TGTGCCAGTAGTATCCCTCGACAGGGCGGCTATGGCTACACCTTC; cdr3_aa: CASSIPRQGGYGYTF
clone_size: .; j_call: TRBJ2-3; d_call: .; v_call: TRBV5-4; cdr3_nt: TGTGCCAGCAGCGGCTCGCTAGGGGGGCAGTATTTT; cdr3_aa: CASSGSLGGQYF
clone_size: .; j_call: TRBJ2-3; d_call: TRBD1; v_call: TRBV7-2; cdr3_nt: TGTGCCAGCAGCCCTGGACAGGGGGCGAGATCAGATACGCAGTATTTT; cdr3_aa: CASSPGQGARSDTQYF
clone_size: .; j_call: TRBJ1-1; d_call: .; v_call: TRBV6-2/TRBV6-3; cdr3_nt: TGTGCCAGCAGTTCCGCAGGGGCGGTGAACACTGAAGCTTTCTTT; cdr3_aa: CASSSAGAVNTEAFF
clone_size: .; j_call: TRBJ1-3; d_call: .; v_call: TRBV20-1; cdr3_nt: TGCAGTGCCTTTCCCAACTCTGGAAACACCATATATTTT; cdr3_aa: CSAFPNSGNTIYF
clone_size: .; j_call: TRBJ2-2; d_call: TRBD2; v_call: TRBV20-1; cdr3_nt: TGCAGTGCTAGAGAGGCGGGAGGGAACACCGGGGAGCTGTTTTTT; cdr3_aa: CSAREAGGNTGELFF
clone_size: .; j_call: TRBJ1-6; d_call: .; v_call: TRBV12-3/TRBV12-4; cdr3_nt: TGTGCCAGCAGTTTGGGGGGCCAAGGTAATTCACCCCTCCACTTT; cdr3_aa: CASSLGGQGNSPLHF
clone_size: .; j_call: TRBJ2-7; d_call: TRBD1; v_call: TRBV18; cdr3_nt: TGTGCCAGCTCATCTTCCGGGACAGCTTACGAGCAGTACTTC; cdr3_aa: CASSSSGTAYEQYF
clone_size: .; j_call: TRBJ2-1; d_call: TRBD2; v_call: TRBV5-1; cdr3_nt: TGCGCCAGCAGCTTGGTGGTCGGCGGGGGGGCGAGGAATGAGCAGTTCTTC; cdr3_aa: CASSLVVGGGARNEQFF
clone_size: few; j_call: TRBJ1-5; d_call: .; v_call: TRBV21-1; cdr3_nt: TGTGCCAGAGAATACCGGGACAGCAATCAGCCCCAGCATTTT; cdr3_aa: CAREYRDSNQPQHF
clone_size: few; j_call: TRBJ1-2; d_call: .; v_call: TRBV7-6; cdr3_nt: TGTGCCAGCAGCTTATCAGGGGAGACCCCCTATGGCTACACCTTC; cdr3_aa: CASSLSGETPYGYTF
clone_size: .; j_call: TRBJ2-3; d_call: TRBD2; v_call: TRBV6-2/TRBV6-3; cdr3_nt: TGTGCCAGCACCTCTAGCGGGGGGGCGGGAGATACGCAGTATTTT; cdr3_aa: CASTSSGGAGDTQYF